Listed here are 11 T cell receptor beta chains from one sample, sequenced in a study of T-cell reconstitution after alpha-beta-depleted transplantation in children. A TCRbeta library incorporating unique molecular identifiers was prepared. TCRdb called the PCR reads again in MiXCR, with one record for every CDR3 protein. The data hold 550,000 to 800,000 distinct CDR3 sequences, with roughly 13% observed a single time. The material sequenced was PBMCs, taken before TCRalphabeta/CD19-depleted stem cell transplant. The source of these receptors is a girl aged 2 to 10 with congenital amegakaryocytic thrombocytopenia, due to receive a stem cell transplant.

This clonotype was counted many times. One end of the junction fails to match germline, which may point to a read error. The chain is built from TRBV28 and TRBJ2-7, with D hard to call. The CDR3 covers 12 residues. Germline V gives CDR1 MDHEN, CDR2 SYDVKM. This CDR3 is CASSLLPYEQYF. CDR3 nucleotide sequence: TGTGCCAGCAGCTTATTACCCTACGAGCAGTACTTC.

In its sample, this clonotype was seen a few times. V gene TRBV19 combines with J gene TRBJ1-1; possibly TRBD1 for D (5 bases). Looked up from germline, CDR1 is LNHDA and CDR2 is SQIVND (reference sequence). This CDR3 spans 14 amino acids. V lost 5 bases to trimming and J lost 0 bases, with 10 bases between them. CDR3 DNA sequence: TGTGCCAGTAGTTTTAAACAGGTGAACACTGAAGCTTTCTTT. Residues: CASSFKQVNTEAFF.

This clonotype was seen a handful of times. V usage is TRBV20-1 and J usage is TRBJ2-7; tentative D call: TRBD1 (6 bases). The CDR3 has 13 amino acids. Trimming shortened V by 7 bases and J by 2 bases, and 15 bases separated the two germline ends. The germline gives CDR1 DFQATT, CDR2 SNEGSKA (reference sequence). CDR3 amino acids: CSGTSNRAYEQYF. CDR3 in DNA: TGCAGTGGCACATCCAACAGGGCCTACGAGCAGTACTTC.

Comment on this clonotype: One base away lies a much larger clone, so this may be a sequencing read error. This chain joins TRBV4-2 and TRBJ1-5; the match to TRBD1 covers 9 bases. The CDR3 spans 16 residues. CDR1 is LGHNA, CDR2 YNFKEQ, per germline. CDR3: CATSHPRQGGNQPQHF. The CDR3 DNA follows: TGTGCCACCAGCCATCCGAGACAGGGGGGTAATCAGCCCCAGCATTTT.

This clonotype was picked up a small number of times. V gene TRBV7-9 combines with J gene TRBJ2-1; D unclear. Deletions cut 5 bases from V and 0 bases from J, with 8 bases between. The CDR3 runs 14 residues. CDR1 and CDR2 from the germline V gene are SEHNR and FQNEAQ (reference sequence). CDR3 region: CASSNSRSYNEQFF. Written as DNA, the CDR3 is TGTGCCAGCAGCAACAGCCGCTCCTACAATGAGCAGTTCTTC.

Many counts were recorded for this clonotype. The CDR3: CASTLDRVNTEAFF. Here the CDR3 DNA reads TGTGCCAGCACCCTGGACAGGGTGAACACTGAAGCTTTCTTT. The chain employs TRBV12-3 or TRBV12-4 and TRBJ1-1; 8 nucleotides match TRBD1. The V and J ends lost 7 bases and 0 bases, in that order; junction bases with no gene match: 4. The CDR3 consists of 14 residues.

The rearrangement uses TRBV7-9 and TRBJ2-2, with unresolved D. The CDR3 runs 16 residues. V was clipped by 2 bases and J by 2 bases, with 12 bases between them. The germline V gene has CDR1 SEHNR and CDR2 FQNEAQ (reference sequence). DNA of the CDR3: TGTGCCAGCAGCTTACTTAGGCGAGCTAACACCGGGGAGCTGTTTTTT. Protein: CASSLLRRANTGELFF.

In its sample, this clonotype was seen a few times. CDR3 nucleotides: TGTGCCTGGATGGATAGATCCTACGAGCAGTACTTC. This gives the protein CAWMDRSYEQYF. V usage is TRBV30 and J usage is TRBJ2-7, with D hard to call. Germline lookup yields CDR1 GTSNPN and CDR2 SVGIG (reference sequence). This CDR3 has 12 amino acids. V dropped 4 bases and J dropped 1 base, with 8 bases sitting between them.

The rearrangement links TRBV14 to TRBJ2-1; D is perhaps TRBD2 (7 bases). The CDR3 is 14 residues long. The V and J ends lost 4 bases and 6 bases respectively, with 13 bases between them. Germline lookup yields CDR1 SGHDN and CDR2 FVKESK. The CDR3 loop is CASSPSGTINEQFF. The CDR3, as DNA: TGTGCCAGCAGCCCAAGCGGGACAATCAATGAGCAGTTCTTC.

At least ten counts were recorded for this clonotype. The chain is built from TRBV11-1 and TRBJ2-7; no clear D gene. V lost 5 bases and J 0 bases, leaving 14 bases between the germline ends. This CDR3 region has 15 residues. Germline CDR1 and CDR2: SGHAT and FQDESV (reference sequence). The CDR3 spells CASSDGRVSSYEQYF. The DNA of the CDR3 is TGTGCCAGCAGCGACGGTCGGGTGAGCTCCTACGAGCAGTACTTC.

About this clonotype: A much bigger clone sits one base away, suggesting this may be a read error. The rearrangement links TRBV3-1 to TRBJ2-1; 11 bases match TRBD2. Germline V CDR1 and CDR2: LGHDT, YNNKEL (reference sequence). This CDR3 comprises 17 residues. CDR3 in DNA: TGTGCCAGCTGCCAAGTTATATGGGGACTAGCGGACAATGAGCAGTTCTTC. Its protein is CASCQVIWGLADNEQFF.